Described below is a single T cell receptor (beta chain) sequence and its context. Its target is unknown. The sample belongs to a study of cytomegalovirus exposure and HLA in healthy donors. Findings and limits, study-wide: Most subjects had HLA-A and HLA-B alleles reportedly predicted accurately by TCR beta sequences. Later on, a genetic analysis was performed. It linked a missense variant in DCLRE1C with V- and J-gene trimming of TCR beta.

The primer mix had 60 Vbeta and 13 Jbeta primers. Only in-frame clones appear in the TCRdb table, and some are missing; sequencing was by immunoSEQ multiplex PCR. The repertoire includes more than 85,000 clones, roughly 73% of them detected once, and roughly 8.6% sits in the top ten. This CDR3 has 14 amino acids. From germline, CDR1 is MDHEN and CDR2 SYDVKM. V was cut by 3 bases and J by 2 bases, with 8 bases left in between. Sequencing was carried out using PBMCs. The gene calls are TRBV28 and TRBJ1-5; D possibly corresponds to TRBD1 (5 bases). This TCR came from a woman aged 40-49 years in good health and CMV-seropositive. Here the CDR3 reads CASSLWGGNQPQHF. CDR3 DNA sequence: TGTGCCAGCAGTTTGTGGGGGGGCAATCAGCCCCAGCATTTT.